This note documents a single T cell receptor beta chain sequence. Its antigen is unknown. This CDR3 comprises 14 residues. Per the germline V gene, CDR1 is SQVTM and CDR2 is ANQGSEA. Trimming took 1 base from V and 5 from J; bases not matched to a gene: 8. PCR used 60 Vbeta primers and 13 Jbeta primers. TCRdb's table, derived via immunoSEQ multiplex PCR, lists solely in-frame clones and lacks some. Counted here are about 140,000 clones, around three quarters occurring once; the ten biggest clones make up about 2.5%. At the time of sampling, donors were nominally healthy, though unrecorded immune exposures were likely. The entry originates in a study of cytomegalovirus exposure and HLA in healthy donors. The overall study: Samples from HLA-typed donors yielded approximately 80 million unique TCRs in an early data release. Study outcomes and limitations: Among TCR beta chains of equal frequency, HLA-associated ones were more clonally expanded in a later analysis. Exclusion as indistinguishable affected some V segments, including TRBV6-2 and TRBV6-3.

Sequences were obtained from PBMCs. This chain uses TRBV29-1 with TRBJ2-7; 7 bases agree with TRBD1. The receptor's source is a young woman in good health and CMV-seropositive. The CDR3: CSVEAGGVYHEQYF. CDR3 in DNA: TGCAGCGTTGAAGCAGGGGGAGTATACCACGAGCAGTACTTC.